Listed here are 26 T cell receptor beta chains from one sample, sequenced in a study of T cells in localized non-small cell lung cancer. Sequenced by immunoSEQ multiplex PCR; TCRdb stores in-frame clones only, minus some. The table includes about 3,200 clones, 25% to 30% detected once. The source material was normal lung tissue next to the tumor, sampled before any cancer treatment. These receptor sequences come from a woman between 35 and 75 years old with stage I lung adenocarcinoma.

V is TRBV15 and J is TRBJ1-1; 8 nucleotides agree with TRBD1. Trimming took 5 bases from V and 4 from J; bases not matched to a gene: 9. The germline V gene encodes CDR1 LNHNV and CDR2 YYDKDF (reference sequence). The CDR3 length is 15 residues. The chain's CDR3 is CATSGWQGASTEAFF. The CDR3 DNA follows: TGTGCCACCAGCGGATGGCAGGGGGCTAGCACTGAAGCTTTCTTT.

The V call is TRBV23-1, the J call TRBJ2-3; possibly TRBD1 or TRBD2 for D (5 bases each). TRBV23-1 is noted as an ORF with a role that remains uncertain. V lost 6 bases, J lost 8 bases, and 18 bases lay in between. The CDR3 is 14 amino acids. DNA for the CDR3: TGCGCCAGCAGCCAGGACTCCTTTGGGGGTACGCAGTATTTT. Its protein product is CASSQDSFGGTQYF.

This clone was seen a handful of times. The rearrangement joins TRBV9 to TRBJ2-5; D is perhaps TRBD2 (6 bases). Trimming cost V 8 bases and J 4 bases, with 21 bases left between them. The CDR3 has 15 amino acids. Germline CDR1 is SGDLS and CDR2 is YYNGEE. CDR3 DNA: TGTGCCAGAACGCGAGGAGGGTCTGGCAGAGAGACCCAGTACTTC. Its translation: CARTRGGSGRETQYF.

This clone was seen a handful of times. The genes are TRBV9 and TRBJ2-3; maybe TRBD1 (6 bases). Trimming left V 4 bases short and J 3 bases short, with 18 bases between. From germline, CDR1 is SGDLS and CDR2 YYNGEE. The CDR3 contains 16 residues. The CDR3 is CASSPFQGRGTDTQYF. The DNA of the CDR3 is TGTGCCAGCAGCCCCTTCCAGGGGAGAGGGACAGATACGCAGTATTTT.

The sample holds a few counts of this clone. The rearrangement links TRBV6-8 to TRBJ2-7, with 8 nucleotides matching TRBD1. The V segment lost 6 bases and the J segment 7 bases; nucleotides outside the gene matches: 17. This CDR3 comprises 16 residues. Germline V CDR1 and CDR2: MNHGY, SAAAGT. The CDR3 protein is CASSLFPGARGLEQYF. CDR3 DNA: TGTGCCAGCAGCCTCTTCCCCGGCGCCAGGGGGCTTGAGCAGTACTTC.

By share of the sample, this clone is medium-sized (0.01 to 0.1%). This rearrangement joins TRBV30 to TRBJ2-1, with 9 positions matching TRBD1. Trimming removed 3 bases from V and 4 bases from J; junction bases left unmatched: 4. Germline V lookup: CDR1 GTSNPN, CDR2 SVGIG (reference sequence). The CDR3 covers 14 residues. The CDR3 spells CAWRGGTGYNEQFF. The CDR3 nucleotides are TGTGCCTGGAGGGGCGGGACAGGGTACAATGAGCAGTTCTTC.

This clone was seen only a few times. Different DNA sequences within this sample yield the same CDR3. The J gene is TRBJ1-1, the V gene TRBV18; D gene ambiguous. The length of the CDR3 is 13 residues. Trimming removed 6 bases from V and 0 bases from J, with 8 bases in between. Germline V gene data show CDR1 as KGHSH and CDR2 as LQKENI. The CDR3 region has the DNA TGTGCCAGCTCCCCTGACATGAACACTGAAGCTTTCTTT. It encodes CASSPDMNTEAFF.

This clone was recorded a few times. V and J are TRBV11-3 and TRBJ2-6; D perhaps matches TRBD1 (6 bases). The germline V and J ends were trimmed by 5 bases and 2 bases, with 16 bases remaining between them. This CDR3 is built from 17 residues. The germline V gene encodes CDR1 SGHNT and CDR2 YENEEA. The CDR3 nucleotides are TGTGCCAGCAGCCCGGGACAAATATTGCCTGGGGCCAACGTCCTGACTTTC. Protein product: CASSPGQILPGANVLTF. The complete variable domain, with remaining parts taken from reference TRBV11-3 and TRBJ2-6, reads EAGVVQSPRYKIIEKKQPVAFWCNPISGHNTLYWYLQNLGQGPELLIRYENEEAVDDSQLPKDRFSAERLKGVDSTLKIQPAELGDSAVYLCASSPGQILPGANVLTFGAGSRLTVL.

The CDR3 loop is CASSPNQGSDGNTIYF. In DNA form, the CDR3 reads TGTGCCAGCTCACCAAATCAGGGATCTGACGGAAACACCATATATTTT. This rearrangement joins TRBV18 to TRBJ1-3; D might be TRBD1 (5 bases). The CDR3 is made up of 16 amino acids. Germline V gene sequence: CDR1 KGHSH, CDR2 LQKENI. Trimming pared 2 bases from V and 4 bases from J, leaving 15 bases between.

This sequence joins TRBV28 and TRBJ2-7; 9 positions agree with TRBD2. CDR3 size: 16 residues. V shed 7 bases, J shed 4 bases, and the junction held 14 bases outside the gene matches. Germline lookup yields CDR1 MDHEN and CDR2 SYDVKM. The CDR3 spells CASTLLGAGGLYEQYF. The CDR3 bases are TGTGCCAGCACCTTGCTCGGAGCGGGGGGACTATACGAGCAGTACTTC.

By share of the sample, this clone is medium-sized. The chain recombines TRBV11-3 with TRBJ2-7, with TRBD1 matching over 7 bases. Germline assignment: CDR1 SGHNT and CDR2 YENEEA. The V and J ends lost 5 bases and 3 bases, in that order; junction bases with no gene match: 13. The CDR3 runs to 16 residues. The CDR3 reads CASSRIQGVGVYEQYF. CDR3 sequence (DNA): TGTGCCAGCAGCCGTATCCAGGGGGTTGGGGTCTACGAGCAGTACTTC.

CDR3 amino acids: CASSPTGNTGELFF. For the CDR3, the DNA is TGCGCCAGCAGCCCTACAGGTAACACCGGGGAGCTGTTTTTT. The genes are TRBV5-1 and TRBJ2-2; the D gene is possibly TRBD1 (5 bases). CDR3 length equals 14 residues. Trimming took 4 bases from V and 2 from J, leaving 9 bases between them. Germline values: CDR1 SGHRS, CDR2 YFSETQ.

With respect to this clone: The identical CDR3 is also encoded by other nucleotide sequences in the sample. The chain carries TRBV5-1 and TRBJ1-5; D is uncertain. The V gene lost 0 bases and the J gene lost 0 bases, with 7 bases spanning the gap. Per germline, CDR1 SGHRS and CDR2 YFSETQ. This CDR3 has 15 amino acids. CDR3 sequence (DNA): TGCGCCAGCAGCTTGGGGGGATATAGCAATCAGCCCCAGCATTTT. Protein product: CASSLGGYSNQPQHF.

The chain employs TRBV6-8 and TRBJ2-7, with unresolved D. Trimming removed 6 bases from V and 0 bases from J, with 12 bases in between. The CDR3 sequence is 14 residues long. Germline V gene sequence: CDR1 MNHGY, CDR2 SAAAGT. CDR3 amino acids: CASSRKAVSYEQYF. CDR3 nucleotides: TGTGCCAGCAGCCGTAAAGCAGTCTCCTACGAGCAGTACTTC.

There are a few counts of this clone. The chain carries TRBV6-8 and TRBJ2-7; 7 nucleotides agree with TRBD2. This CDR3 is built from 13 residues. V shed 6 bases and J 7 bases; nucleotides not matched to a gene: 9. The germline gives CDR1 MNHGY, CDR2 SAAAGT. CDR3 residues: CASRLAGSGEQYF. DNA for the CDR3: TGTGCCAGCAGGCTCGCCGGTAGCGGGGAGCAGTACTTC.

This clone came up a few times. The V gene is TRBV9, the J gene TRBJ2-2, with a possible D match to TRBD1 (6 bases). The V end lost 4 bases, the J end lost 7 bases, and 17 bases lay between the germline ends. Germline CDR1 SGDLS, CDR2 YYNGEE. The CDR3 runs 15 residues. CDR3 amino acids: CASSQTGHPYGELFF. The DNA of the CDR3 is TGTGCCAGCAGCCAGACGGGACACCCGTACGGGGAGCTGTTTTTT.

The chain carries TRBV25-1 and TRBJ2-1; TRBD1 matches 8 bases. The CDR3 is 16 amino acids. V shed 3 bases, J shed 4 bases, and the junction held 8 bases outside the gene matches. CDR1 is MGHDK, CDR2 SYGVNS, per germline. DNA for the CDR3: TGTGCCAGCAGTGATAACGACAGGGGCCGGTACAATGAGCAGTTCTTC. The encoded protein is CASSDNDRGRYNEQFF.

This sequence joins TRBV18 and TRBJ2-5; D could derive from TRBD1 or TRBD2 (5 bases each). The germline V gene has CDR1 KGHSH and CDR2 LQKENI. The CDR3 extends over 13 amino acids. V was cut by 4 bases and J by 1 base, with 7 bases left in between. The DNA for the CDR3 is TGTGCCAGCTCACGGGACGTCCAAGAGACCCAGTACTTC. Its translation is CASSRDVQETQYF. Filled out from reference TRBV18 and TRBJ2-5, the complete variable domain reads NAGVMQNPRHLVRRRGQEARLRCSPMKGHSHVYWYRQLPEEGLKFMVYLQKENIIDESGMPKERFSAEFPKEGPSILRIQQVVRGDSAAYFCASSRDVQETQYFGPGTRLLVL.

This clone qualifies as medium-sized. The CDR3, as DNA: TGTGCCAGCAGTTACTTCGAGGGACAGGGAAAGACCCAGTACTTC. Translating it yields CASSYFEGQGKTQYF. The J gene is TRBJ2-5, the V gene TRBV6-8; 9 bases are a match to TRBD1. Germline V gives CDR1 MNHGY, CDR2 SAAAGT. The CDR3 loop spans 15 amino acids. Trimming took 1 base from V and 6 from J; bases not matched to a gene: 6.

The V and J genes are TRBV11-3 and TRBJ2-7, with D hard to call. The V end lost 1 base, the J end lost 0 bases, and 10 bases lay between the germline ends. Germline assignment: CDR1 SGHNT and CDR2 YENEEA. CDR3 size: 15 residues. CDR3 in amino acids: CASSLGVRASYEQYF. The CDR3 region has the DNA TGTGCCAGCAGCTTAGGTGTTAGGGCCTCCTACGAGCAGTACTTC. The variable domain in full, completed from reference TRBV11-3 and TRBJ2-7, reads EAGVVQSPRYKIIEKKQPVAFWCNPISGHNTLYWYLQNLGQGPELLIRYENEEAVDDSQLPKDRFSAERLKGVDSTLKIQPAELGDSAVYLCASSLGVRASYEQYFGPGTRLTVT.

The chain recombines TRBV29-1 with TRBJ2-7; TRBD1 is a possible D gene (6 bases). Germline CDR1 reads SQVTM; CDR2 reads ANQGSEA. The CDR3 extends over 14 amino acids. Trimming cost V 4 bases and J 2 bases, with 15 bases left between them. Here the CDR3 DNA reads TGCAGCGTTGTCCGACCAGACAGGACCTACGAGCAGTACTTC. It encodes CSVVRPDRTYEQYF.

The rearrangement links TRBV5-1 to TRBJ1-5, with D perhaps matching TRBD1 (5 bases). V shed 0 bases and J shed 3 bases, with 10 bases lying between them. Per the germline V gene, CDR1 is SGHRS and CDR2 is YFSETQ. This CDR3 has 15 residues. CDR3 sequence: CASSLESGPNQPQHF. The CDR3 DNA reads TGCGCCAGCAGCTTGGAATCGGGACCCAATCAGCCCCAGCATTTT.

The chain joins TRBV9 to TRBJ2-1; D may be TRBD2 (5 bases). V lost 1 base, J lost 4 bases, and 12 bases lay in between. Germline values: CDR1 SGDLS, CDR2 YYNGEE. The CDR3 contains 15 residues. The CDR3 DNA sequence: TGTGCCAGCAGCGTAATGATCGGGAATTACAATGAGCAGTTCTTC. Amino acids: CASSVMIGNYNEQFF.

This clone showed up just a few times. CDR3 in amino acids: CASSYHRGEQYF. Written as DNA, the CDR3 is TGTGCCAGTAGTTATCACAGGGGCGAGCAGTACTTC. The V call is TRBV19, the J call TRBJ2-7; TRBD1 aligns across 7 bases. Germline values: CDR1 LNHDA, CDR2 SQIVND (reference sequence). There are 12 residues in the CDR3. Trimming took 5 bases from V and 6 from J; bases not matched to a gene: 4.

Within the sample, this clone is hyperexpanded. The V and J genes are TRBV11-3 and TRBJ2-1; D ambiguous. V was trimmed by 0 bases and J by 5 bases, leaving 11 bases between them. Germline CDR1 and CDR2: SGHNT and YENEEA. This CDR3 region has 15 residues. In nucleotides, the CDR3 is TGTGCCAGCAGCTTAGATCGGAGAACAGACAATGAGCAGTTCTTC. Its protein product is CASSLDRRTDNEQFF.

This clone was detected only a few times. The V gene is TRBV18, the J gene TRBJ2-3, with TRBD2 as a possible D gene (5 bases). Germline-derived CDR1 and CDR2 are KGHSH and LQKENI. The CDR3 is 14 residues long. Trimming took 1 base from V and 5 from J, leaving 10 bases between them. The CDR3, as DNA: TGTGCCAGCTCACCACGGGAGCTCGGAGATACGCAGTATTTT. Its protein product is CASSPRELGDTQYF.